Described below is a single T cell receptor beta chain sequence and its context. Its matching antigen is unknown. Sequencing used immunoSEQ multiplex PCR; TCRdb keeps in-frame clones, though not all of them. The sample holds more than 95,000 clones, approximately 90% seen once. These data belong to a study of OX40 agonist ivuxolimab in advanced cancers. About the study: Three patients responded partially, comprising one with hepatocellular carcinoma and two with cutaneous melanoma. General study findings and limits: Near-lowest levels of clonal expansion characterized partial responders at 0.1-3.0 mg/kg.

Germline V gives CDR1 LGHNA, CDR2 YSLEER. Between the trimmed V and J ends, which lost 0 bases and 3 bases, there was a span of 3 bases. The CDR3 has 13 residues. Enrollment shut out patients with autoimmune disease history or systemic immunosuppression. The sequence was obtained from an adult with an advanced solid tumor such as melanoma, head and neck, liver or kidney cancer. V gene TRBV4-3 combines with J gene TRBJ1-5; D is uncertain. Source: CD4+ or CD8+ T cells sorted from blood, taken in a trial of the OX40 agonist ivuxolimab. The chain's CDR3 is CASSQEVNQPQHF. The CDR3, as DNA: TGCGCCAGCAGCCAAGAAGTCAATCAGCCCCAGCATTTT.